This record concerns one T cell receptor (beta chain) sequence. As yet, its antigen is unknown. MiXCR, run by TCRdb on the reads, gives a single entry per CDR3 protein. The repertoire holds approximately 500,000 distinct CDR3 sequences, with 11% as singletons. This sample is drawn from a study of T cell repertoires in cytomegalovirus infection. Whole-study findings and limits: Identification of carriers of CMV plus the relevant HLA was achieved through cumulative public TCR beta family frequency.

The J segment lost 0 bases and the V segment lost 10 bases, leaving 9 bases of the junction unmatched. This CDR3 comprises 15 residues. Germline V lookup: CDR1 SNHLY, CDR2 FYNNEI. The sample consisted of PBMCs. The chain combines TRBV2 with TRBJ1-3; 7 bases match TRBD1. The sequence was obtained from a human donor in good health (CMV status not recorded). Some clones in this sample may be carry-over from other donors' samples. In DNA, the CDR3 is TGTGCCAACAGACTGGGACAGAGCTCTGGAAACACCATATATTTT. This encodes CANRLGQSSGNTIYF.